A single sample is the source of the 32 T cell receptor beta chains below, sequenced in a study of control samples from healthy donors and cancer patients. Repertoires were generated with immunoSEQ multiplex PCR, while TCRdb's copy carries only in-frame clones and drops some. The data contain about 98,000 clones, roughly 86% of them singletons. What was sequenced was blood. These receptors originate from a man in his 60s in good health.

The rearrangement joins TRBV20-1 to TRBJ1-4, with D possibly being TRBD1 (5 bases). The CDR3 sequence is 19 residues long. V lost 3 bases, J lost 5 bases, and 28 bases lay in between. Per the germline V gene, CDR1 is DFQATT and CDR2 is SNEGSKA (reference sequence). CDR3 nucleotide sequence: TGCAGTGCTAGTACCTCCCTGTCGTTCTCGGGACTTTTAAATGAAAAACTGTTTTTT. Its translation is CSASTSLSFSGLLNEKLFF.

The V call is TRBV5-1, the J call TRBJ2-2; maybe TRBD2 (6 bases). Trimming took off 0 bases at V and 1 base at J, with 10 bases between the two ends. The CDR3 spans 16 residues. CDR1 SGHRS and CDR2 YFSETQ come from the germline V gene. CDR3 sequence (DNA): TGCGCCAGCAGCTTGGGACGGGGAGGGAACACCGGGGAGCTGTTTTTT. This codes for CASSLGRGGNTGELFF.

The rearrangement links TRBV28 to TRBJ2-6; D is tentatively TRBD1 or TRBD2 (6 bases each). With 4 bases removed from V and 2 bases from J, the gap between germline ends came to 12 bases. Germline loops: CDR1 MDHEN, CDR2 SYDVKM. The CDR3 length is 16 residues. CDR3: CASSSRGVTGANVLTF. CDR3 coding DNA: TGTGCCAGCAGTTCTAGGGGGGTCACTGGGGCCAACGTCCTGACTTTC.

The J gene is TRBJ2-7, the V gene TRBV11-1; D is perhaps TRBD1 (6 bases). V lost 7 bases and J 0 bases, leaving 16 bases between the germline ends. The V gene's germline CDR1 is SGHAT and CDR2 FQDESV (reference sequence). This CDR3 has 15 residues. The CDR3 sequence: CASTLEGGGSYEQYF. The CDR3 DNA is TGTGCCAGCACGTTGGAAGGGGGTGGCTCCTACGAGCAGTACTTC.

This clone was seen once. Here the CDR3 reads CAWFGPGRSLFDYGYTF. The CDR3 DNA reads TGTGCCTGGTTCGGCCCGGGACGGTCCCTCTTCGACTATGGCTACACCTTC. The chain couples TRBV30 to TRBJ1-2, with TRBD1 as a possible D gene (5 bases). Trimming removed 5 bases at V and 3 bases at J, with 25 bases between. CDR3 size: 17 residues. The germline CDR1 and CDR2 sequences are GTSNPN and SVGIG (reference sequence).

J is TRBJ2-3 and V is TRBV6-4, with D perhaps matching TRBD1 (5 bases). The CDR3 contains 16 residues. CDR1 and CDR2 (germline): MRHNA, SNTAGT. The V end lost 4 bases, the J end lost 4 bases, and 18 bases lay between the germline ends. This CDR3 is CASSVGSGRLADTQYF. The CDR3 coding sequence is TGTGCCAGCAGTGTGGGCTCAGGGCGGCTCGCAGATACGCAGTATTTT.

V usage is TRBV19 and J usage is TRBJ2-1; TRBD2 agrees at 9 bases. V was clipped by 5 bases and J by 5 bases; unmatched bases: 7. Looked up from germline, CDR1 is LNHDA and CDR2 is SQIVND (reference sequence). This CDR3 contains 15 residues. This CDR3 reads CASSRGRGSDNEQFF. For the CDR3, the DNA is TGTGCCAGTAGTCGCGGGAGGGGGTCGGACAATGAGCAGTTCTTC.

V usage is TRBV5-1 and J usage is TRBJ2-7, with D possibly matching TRBD1 (6 bases). The CDR3 consists of 12 residues. The germline CDR1 and CDR2 sequences are SGHRS and YFSETQ. V lost 2 bases and J 4 bases, leaving 7 bases between the germline ends. As DNA, the CDR3 is TGCGCCAGCAGCTTAGACAGGTACGAGCAGTACTTC. This codes for CASSLDRYEQYF.

The J gene is TRBJ2-2, the V gene TRBV7-9; D possibly corresponds to TRBD2 (6 bases). Germline CDR1 SEHNR, CDR2 FQNEAQ (reference sequence). V was trimmed by 5 bases and J by 1 base, leaving 20 bases between them. This CDR3 comprises 18 residues. The CDR3 reads CASSPIGAGSGNTGELFF. For the CDR3, the DNA is TGTGCCAGCAGCCCAATCGGGGCGGGATCGGGGAACACCGGGGAGCTGTTTTTT. Full variable domain (outside the CDR3, taken from reference TRBV7-9 and TRBJ2-2): DTGVSQNPRHKITKRGQNVTFRCDPISEHNRLYWYRQTLGQGPEFLTYFQNEAQLEKSRLLSDRFSAERPKGSFSTLEIQRTEQGDSAMYLCASSPIGAGSGNTGELFFGEGSRLTVL.

The genes are TRBV4-1 and TRBJ1-1; 7 bases align to TRBD1. V shed 0 bases and J 5 bases; nucleotides not matched to a gene: 6. The CDR3 length is 15 residues. Per germline, CDR1 MGHRA and CDR2 YSYEKL. DNA for the CDR3: TGCGCCAGCAGCCAAGAGTCAGGGGGTATGACTGAAGCTTTCTTT. The encoded protein is CASSQESGGMTEAFF.

The genes are TRBV11-3 and TRBJ1-1, with D unresolved. Germline-derived CDR1 and CDR2 are SGHNT and YENEEA. V lost 0 bases to trimming and J lost 3 bases, with 8 bases between them. The CDR3 length is 14 residues. The CDR3 DNA reads TGTGCCAGCAGCTTAGATTCAGACTACACTGAAGCTTTCTTT. This encodes CASSLDSDYTEAFF.

The chain recombines TRBV29-1 with TRBJ2-3, with 14 bases lining up with TRBD2. The CDR3 extends over 17 amino acids. J lost 3 bases, V lost 4 bases, and 9 bases had no gene match. Germline V gives CDR1 SQVTM, CDR2 ANQGSEA. The CDR3 is CSVGRLAGGGGTDTQYF. The CDR3 DNA follows: TGCAGCGTTGGGCGACTAGCGGGAGGGGGAGGGACAGATACGCAGTATTTT.

The chain employs TRBV7-3 and TRBJ1-1; D is possibly TRBD1 (5 bases). The CDR3 extends over 14 amino acids. The V gene lost 0 bases and the J gene lost 4 bases, with 9 bases spanning the gap. The germline CDR1 and CDR2 sequences are SGHTA and FQGTGA. The chain's CDR3 is CASSLTGTGTEAFF. The DNA for the CDR3 is TGTGCCAGCAGCTTAACAGGGACGGGCACTGAAGCTTTCTTT.

The chain has TRBV3-1 (or the pseudogene TRBV3-2) and TRBJ2-3; D remains unclear. The CDR3 has 13 residues. In germline, CDR1 is LGHDT, CDR2 YNNKEL (reference sequence). With 2 bases removed from V and 4 bases from J, the gap between germline ends came to 7 bases. CDR3 in amino acids: CASSQRVADTQYF. Here the CDR3 DNA reads TGTGCCAGCAGCCAAAGGGTAGCAGATACGCAGTATTTT.

Only a few counts were recorded for this clone. V gene TRBV6-4 combines with J gene TRBJ2-2; tentative D call: TRBD2 (6 bases). Germline V gene lookup returns CDR1 MRHNA and CDR2 SNTAGT. V shed 0 bases and J shed 5 bases, with 10 bases lying between them. The CDR3 covers 15 residues. The CDR3 DNA reads TGTGCCAGCAGTGACTCGGTGGAGGGAACCGGGGAGCTGTTTTTT. Residues: CASSDSVEGTGELFF.

This chain connects TRBV5-1 to TRBJ1-2, with D unresolved. V dropped 4 bases and J dropped 0 bases, with 10 bases sitting between them. Germline lookup yields CDR1 SGHRS and CDR2 YFSETQ. The CDR3 runs to 14 residues. The CDR3 region has the DNA TGCGCCAGCAGCCGGACCGACACTAACTATGGCTACACCTTC. Translating gives CASSRTDTNYGYTF.

This sequence joins TRBV7-6 and TRBJ2-7; 12 positions match TRBD1. In germline, CDR1 is SGHVS, CDR2 FNYEAQ. V shed 1 base, J shed 6 bases, and the junction held 4 bases outside the gene matches. The CDR3 sequence is 15 residues long. The CDR3: CASSLGDRGLGEQYF. The DNA for the CDR3 is TGTGCCAGCAGCTTAGGGGACAGGGGGCTTGGCGAGCAGTACTTC.

This chain connects TRBV5-1 to TRBJ2-2; possibly TRBD2 for D (6 bases). Germline CDR1 reads SGHRS; CDR2 reads YFSETQ. The CDR3 sequence is 17 residues long. The V end was cut by 4 bases, the J end by 2 bases, with 18 bases between. The CDR3 nucleotides are TGCGCCAGCAGCACGCCCAACCGGGACTTCAACACCGGGGAGCTGTTTTTT. It codes for CASSTPNRDFNTGELFF.

This clone showed up just once. The chain recombines TRBV6-6 with TRBJ1-5; 9 bases fit TRBD1. Germline values: CDR1 MNHNY, CDR2 SVGAGI (reference sequence). The junction had 7 bases not matched to a gene; V was cut back by 5 bases and J by 8 bases. The CDR3 is 14 amino acids. CDR3 sequence reads: CASSPGQGREPQHF. Here the CDR3 DNA reads TGTGCCAGCAGTCCGGGACAGGGAAGGGAGCCCCAGCATTTT.

The CDR3 protein is CASSLWGGEKLFF. The CDR3 DNA follows: TGTGCCAGCAGTTTATGGGGAGGTGAAAAACTGTTTTTT. This chain joins TRBV12-3 or TRBV12-4 and TRBJ1-4; no reliable D call. Deletions cut 2 bases from V and 7 bases from J, with 8 bases between. The CDR3 sequence is 13 residues long.

This chain joins TRBV6-6 and TRBJ2-7; 14 nucleotides match TRBD2. From germline, CDR1 is MNHNY and CDR2 SVGAGI (reference sequence). This CDR3 has 16 residues. J was trimmed by 2 bases and V by 5 bases; bases with no gene match: 5. The CDR3 protein is CASSGGLAGVPYEQYF. CDR3 coding DNA: TGTGCCAGCAGTGGGGGACTAGCGGGGGTCCCCTACGAGCAGTACTTC.

The chain couples TRBV10-3 to TRBJ2-3; a possible D gene is TRBD2 (5 bases). The CDR3 extends over 16 amino acids. Trimming removed 2 bases from V and 3 bases from J, with 15 bases in between. Germline V lookup: CDR1 ENHRY, CDR2 SYGVKD. CDR3 protein: CAISEPVGALTDTQYF. As DNA, the CDR3 is TGTGCCATCAGTGAGCCTGTGGGAGCCCTAACAGATACGCAGTATTTT.

The CDR3 DNA sequence: TGTGCCAGTAGTATAGGCTGGGACAGGGGAAGACTAAATCAGCCCCAGCATTTT. Amino acids: CASSIGWDRGRLNQPQHF. The rearrangement links TRBV19 to TRBJ1-5, with 10 bases identical to TRBD1. Germline CDR1 LNHDA, CDR2 SQIVND (reference sequence). This CDR3 has 18 amino acids. V lost 1 base, J lost 4 bases, and 10 bases stayed unmatched.

This clone was recorded only once. The CDR3 DNA reads as TGTGCCAGCAGTCCATTAGACATTTTCACAGATACGCAGTATTTT. This sequence encodes CASSPLDIFTDTQYF. This rearrangement joins TRBV28 to TRBJ2-3; no firm D call. This CDR3 contains 15 residues. Trimming took 5 bases from V and 2 from J, leaving 14 bases between them. CDR1 and CDR2 (germline): MDHEN, SYDVKM.

The count of this clone is one. This chain connects TRBV9 to TRBJ2-2; 9 nucleotides match TRBD1. V lost 4 bases to trimming and J lost 2 bases; unmatched junction nucleotides: 12. From germline, CDR1 is SGDLS and CDR2 YYNGEE. CDR3 length equals 18 residues. The CDR3 bases are TGTGCCAGCAGCTCCCGGGACAGGGTCCCAAGTAACACCGGGGAGCTGTTTTTT. Translation: CASSSRDRVPSNTGELFF.

V gene TRBV2 combines with J gene TRBJ2-7; unclear D gene. This CDR3 has 12 amino acids. Trimming took off 6 bases at V and 8 bases at J, with 14 bases between the two ends. Germline-derived CDR1 and CDR2 are SNHLY and FYNNEI. CDR3 sequence reads: CASRDDKYKQYF. The CDR3 nucleotides read TGTGCCAGCAGAGATGACAAATACAAGCAGTACTTC. Together with reference TRBV2 and TRBJ2-7, the CDR3 gives the full variable domain: EPEVTQTPSHQVTQMGQEVILRCVPISNHLYFYWYRQILGQKVEFLVSFYNNEISEKSEIFDDQFSVERPDGSNFTLKIRSTKLEDSAMYFCASRDDKYKQYFGPGTRLTVT.

Here the CDR3 DNA reads TGTGCCAGCAGCTTAGGCTTGCAGGGGGTACAAGAGACCCAGTACTTC. Residues: CASSLGLQGVQETQYF. The chain is built from TRBV11-1 and TRBJ2-5, with 7 bases that match TRBD1. V shed 1 base, J shed 2 bases, and the junction held 7 bases outside the gene matches. Germline CDR1 and CDR2: SGHAT and FQDESV (reference sequence). CDR3 length equals 16 residues.

Remarks on this clone: One junction end disagrees with the germline gene, perhaps due to a read error. The rearrangement joins TRBV5-6 to TRBJ2-1, with D possibly matching TRBD2 (5 bases). The CDR3 runs to 14 residues. Germline V CDR1 and CDR2: SGHDT, YYEEEE. The CDR3 nucleotides read TGTGCCAGCAGTTTGGACTTGACCAACAATGAGCAGTTCTTC. This codes for CASSLDLTNNEQFF.

J is TRBJ1-1 and V is TRBV23-1; 7 bases fit TRBD1. TRBV23-1 counts as an open reading frame of uncertain function. V lost 2 bases to trimming and J lost 4 bases; unmatched junction nucleotides: 16. The CDR3 covers 18 residues. The CDR3 sequence: CASSQKLGGPRGGTEAFF. DNA of the CDR3: TGCGCCAGCAGTCAAAAATTAGGGGGCCCTCGGGGGGGCACTGAAGCTTTCTTT.

The rearrangement uses TRBV15 and TRBJ2-1; 11 bases fit TRBD2. Per the germline V gene, CDR1 is LNHNV and CDR2 is YYDKDF (reference sequence). Trimming cost V 1 base and J 7 bases; bases outside gene matches: 6. The CDR3 loop spans 16 amino acids. CDR3 region: CATSRGGRLAGNEQFF. The DNA for the CDR3 is TGTGCCACCAGCAGAGGGGGACGACTAGCGGGGAATGAGCAGTTCTTC.

This clone was counted many times. This rearrangement joins TRBV9 to TRBJ2-2, with a weak D call TRBD2 (5 bases). Looked up from germline, CDR1 is SGDLS and CDR2 is YYNGEE. Deletions cut 3 bases from V and 5 bases from J, with 17 bases between. This CDR3 contains 16 residues. CDR3 sequence: CASSGPTGRTTGELFF. The DNA of the CDR3 is TGTGCCAGCAGCGGACCGACTGGACGGACTACCGGGGAGCTGTTTTTT.

This chain connects TRBV27 to TRBJ2-3; 10 positions agree with TRBD2. This CDR3 is built from 18 residues. The germline V gene has CDR1 MNHEY and CDR2 SMNVEV (reference sequence). The ends lost 8 bases at V and 0 bases at J; junction bases unmatched: 14. CDR3 loop: CASLGSASGGRSTDTQYF. CDR3 nucleotide sequence: TGTGCCAGCCTAGGATCGGCTAGCGGGGGCCGGAGCACAGATACGCAGTATTTT.